A selection of T cell receptor beta chains follows, all from one sample in a study of CD8 T cells in Susac syndrome. TCRdb recomputed calls from the immunoSEQ multiplex PCR reads with MiXCR, one row per CDR3 protein. The sample includes about 73,000 distinct CDR3 sequences, about 95% of them seen just once. The sequenced sample consisted of CD8+ T cells from PBMCs. Receptors were obtained from a human donor with multiple sclerosis. The CDR3 runs from the conserved cysteine through the conserved F or W. A D gene is named only where the DNA matches it firmly. Clone sizes are given selectively: once, few, many, or a class where the clone is expanded.

D gene,clone size,J gene,V gene,CDR3 DNA,CDR3 protein
NA,NA,TRBJ1-2,TRBV12-3/TRBV12-4,TGTGCCAGCAGTTTACACGAAGTCTATGGCTACACCTTC,CASSLHEVYGYTF
NA,NA,TRBJ1-1,TRBV7-9,TGTGCCAGCAGCTTCGAGGAACGGGGCACTGAAGCTTTCTTT,CASSFEERGTEAFF
NA,NA,TRBJ2-7,TRBV4-3,TGCGCCAGCAGCCCCCTTGTGGGGGGGCAGTACGAGCAGTACTTC,CASSPLVGGQYEQYF
NA,NA,TRBJ1-1,TRBV3-1,TGTGCCAGCAGCCTATCCCGGACCCAGGGCGCGTGGGACCCGTGGACTGAAGCTTTCTTT,CASSLSRTQGAWDPWTEAFF
TRBD1,NA,TRBJ1-4,TRBV30,TGTGCCTGGAGTGCGGGGACAGGGGATGAAAAACTGTTTTTT,CAWSAGTGDEKLFF
NA,NA,TRBJ1-1,TRBV6-1,TGTGCCAGCAGTGAGGACTGGGGGAACACTGAAGCTTTCTTT,CASSEDWGNTEAFF
NA,NA,TRBJ2-5,TRBV29-1,TGCAGCGTTGAGGCAGGGGCCCAAGAGACCCAGTACTTC,CSVEAGAQETQYF
NA,NA,TRBJ1-3,TRBV29-1,TGCAGCGTTGAAGGGCGCGGGGAAGGTGGAAACACCATATATTTT,CSVEGRGEGGNTIYF
NA,NA,TRBJ1-4,TRBV7-8,TGTGCCAGCAGTACCTCCTCCCGGAATAATGAAAAACTGTTTTTT,CASSTSSRNNEKLFF
TRBD1,NA,TRBJ1-2,TRBV29-1,TGCAGCGTTAGCTACAGGGGGCATGATGGCTACACCTTC,CSVSYRGHDGYTF
NA,NA,TRBJ2-1,TRBV9,TGTGCCAGCAGCCCCCGGCTGGGGGGTCAGAATGAGCAGTTCTTC,CASSPRLGGQNEQFF
NA,NA,TRBJ2-7,TRBV12-3/TRBV12-4,TGTGCCAGCAGTTCACAGGGTTACGAGCAGTACTTC,CASSSQGYEQYF
NA,NA,TRBJ2-7,TRBV9,TGTGCCAGCAGCGCTACGGACAGTCCTTCCTACGAGCAGTACTTC,CASSATDSPSYEQYF
NA,NA,TRBJ1-5,TRBV5-1,TGCGCCAGCAGCTTGGATTGGAGGGACAATCAGCCCCAGCATTTT,CASSLDWRDNQPQHF
TRBD2,NA,TRBJ2-5,TRBV5-6,TGTGCCAGCATGACTAGCGGGGTCCAAGAGACCCAGTACTTC,CASMTSGVQETQYF
TRBD1,NA,TRBJ2-1,TRBV27,TGTGCCAGCAGCCAGGGGGCTACCGAGCAGTTCTTC,CASSQGATEQFF
NA,NA,TRBJ2-4,TRBV11-2,TGTGCCAGCAGCTTCAAAGACATTCAGTACTTC,CASSFKDIQYF
TRBD1,NA,TRBJ1-1,TRBV7-8,TGTGCCAGCAGCCAGGAAAGGACAGGGCTAAACATGAACACTGAAGCTTTCTTT,CASSQERTGLNMNTEAFF
NA,NA,TRBJ2-3,TRBV30,TGTGCCTGGAGTGTAGAGGGAAATACGCAGTATTTT,CAWSVEGNTQYF
NA,NA,TRBJ1-1,TRBV15,TGTGCCACCAGCAGAAGGACAGCGAACACTGAAGCTTTCTTT,CATSRRTANTEAFF
TRBD2,NA,TRBJ2-3,TRBV3-1,TGTGCCAGCAGTCGAGGTAGCGGGAAGGGAAGAGATACGCAGTATTTT,CASSRGSGKGRDTQYF
NA,NA,TRBJ2-2,TRBV29-1,TGCAGCGTACTTCAGGGGTCTAACACCGGGGAGCTGTTTTTT,CSVLQGSNTGELFF
NA,NA,TRBJ2-7,TRBV5-1,TGCGCCAGCAGCCCCAGGACAGCTACCTACGAGCAGTACTTC,CASSPRTATYEQYF
NA,NA,TRBJ2-1,TRBV18,TGTGCCAGCTCACCACCGACACCCAGGAAGGTACAGCAGTTCTTC,CASSPPTPRKVQQFF
TRBD1,NA,TRBJ2-3,TRBV13,TGTGCCAGTAGACAGGGCCTCACAGATACGCAGTATTTT,CASRQGLTDTQYF
NA,NA,TRBJ1-5,TRBV12-3/TRBV12-4,TGTGCCAGCAGTTTTATGAGGGAGTATAGCAATCAGCCCCAGCATTTT,CASSFMREYSNQPQHF
TRBD1,once,TRBJ2-7,TRBV19,TGTGCCAGTAGTTCGCCGGGACAGGCGTACGAGCAGTACTTC,CASSSPGQAYEQYF
TRBD1,NA,TRBJ2-1,TRBV9,TGTGCCAGCAGCGCCCGGGACAGGAGAGTGAATGAGCAGTTCTTC,CASSARDRRVNEQFF
NA,NA,TRBJ2-7,TRBV19,TGTGCCAGTAGTATGCAGGGGCACTACGAGCAGTACTTC,CASSMQGHYEQYF
NA,once,TRBJ1-2,TRBV9,TGTGCCAGCAGCCCGGACGGCGCAGGAGGCTACACCTTC,CASSPDGAGGYTF
NA,few,TRBJ1-1,TRBV5-1,TGCGCCAGCAGCTTGGACGGATTGAACACTGAAGCTTTCTTT,CASSLDGLNTEAFF
TRBD1,NA,TRBJ1-2,TRBV29-1,TGCAGCGTGCCTGGGACAGGGAACTATGGCTACACCTTC,CSVPGTGNYGYTF
NA,NA,TRBJ2-7,TRBV4-3,TGCGCCAGCAGCCAGGACACCTCCTACGAGCAGTACTTC,CASSQDTSYEQYF
NA,NA,TRBJ2-3,TRBV25-1,TGTGCCAGCAGCAGAAAAGATACGCAGTATTTT,CASSRKDTQYF
NA,NA,TRBJ2-1,TRBV5-5,TGTGCCAGCAGCGGCGATGACAGGTCGACTGAGCAGTTCTTC,CASSGDDRSTEQFF
NA,NA,TRBJ1-1,TRBV29-1,TGCAGCGTTGAAGATTCAGGGAGGAACACTGAAGCTTTCTTT,CSVEDSGRNTEAFF
TRBD1,NA,TRBJ1-1,TRBV19,TGTGCCAGTAGTCTTCAGGGGGGTTACACTGAAGCTTTCTTT,CASSLQGGYTEAFF
NA,NA,TRBJ1-1,TRBV7-9,TGTGCCAGCACCGGTCTGGGTGAAGCTTTCTTT,CASTGLGEAFF
NA,NA,TRBJ2-1,TRBV27,TGTGCCAGCACGCCATCCCCGGGCTCCTACAATGAGCAGTTCTTC,CASTPSPGSYNEQFF
NA,NA,TRBJ1-2,TRBV2,TGTGCCAGCAGTCCCCAACAGGATGATGGCTACACCTTC,CASSPQQDDGYTF
TRBD1,NA,TRBJ2-7,TRBV5-6,TGTGCCAGCAGCGTTGACAGGGGAGTTCGCTACGAGCAGTACTTC,CASSVDRGVRYEQYF
NA,NA,TRBJ2-7,TRBV27,TGTGCCAGCAGTTTGGGCGGCAGCTCCTACGAGCAGTACTTC,CASSLGGSSYEQYF
TRBD1,once,TRBJ2-4,TRBV5-4,TGTGCCAGCAGCCGATCAGACCTGGGCAGGGGGTACGGGGTTCAGTACTTC,CASSRSDLGRGYGVQYF
NA,NA,TRBJ2-3,TRBV18,TGTGCCAGCTCACCACCGGAAGGGGCCGGTTGGGATACGCAGTATTTT,CASSPPEGAGWDTQYF
TRBD1,NA,TRBJ1-2,TRBV23-1,TGCGCCAGTCCGATCGAGGGCAGGGGGCTCTACACCTTC,CASPIEGRGLYTF
NA,NA,TRBJ2-1,TRBV20-1,TGCAGTGCTAGGGAGGGACCGTACAATGAGCAGTTCTTC,CSAREGPYNEQFF
TRBD2,NA,TRBJ2-1,TRBV29-1,TGCAGCGCAAATAGCGGGAGGACCTACAATGAGCAGTTCTTC,CSANSGRTYNEQFF
NA,NA,TRBJ2-7,TRBV27,TGTGCCAGCAGTCCCGGCCTGGGGTACGAGCAGTACTTC,CASSPGLGYEQYF
TRBD2,once,TRBJ2-1,TRBV6-5,TGTGCCAGCAGTTACATAGCGGGAGAGGGGAATGAGCAGTTCTTC,CASSYIAGEGNEQFF
NA,NA,TRBJ1-1,TRBV27,TGTGCCAGCAGTTTCCAGGGAATCACTGAAGCTTTCTTT,CASSFQGITEAFF
TRBD1,NA,TRBJ2-7,TRBV12-3/TRBV12-4,TGTGCCAGCAGTCCCACCCGGGACAGGAGCTACGAGCAGTACTTC,CASSPTRDRSYEQYF
TRBD1,NA,TRBJ2-2,TRBV9,TGTGCCAGCAGCCCTCCCGGGACAGGAGTCACCGGGGAGCTGTTTTTT,CASSPPGTGVTGELFF
TRBD1,NA,TRBJ1-2,TRBV30,TGTGCCTGGAAACAGGGGGAATTGGGTGGCTACACCTTC,CAWKQGELGGYTF
NA,NA,TRBJ2-7,TRBV4-3,TGCGCCAGCAGCCAAGATTATCCGAGATACGGGGACCCCCACTACGAGCAGTACTTC,CASSQDYPRYGDPHYEQYF
NA,NA,TRBJ2-1,TRBV27,TGTGCCAGCAGCCTACAGGGAACCAATGAGCAGTTCTTC,CASSLQGTNEQFF